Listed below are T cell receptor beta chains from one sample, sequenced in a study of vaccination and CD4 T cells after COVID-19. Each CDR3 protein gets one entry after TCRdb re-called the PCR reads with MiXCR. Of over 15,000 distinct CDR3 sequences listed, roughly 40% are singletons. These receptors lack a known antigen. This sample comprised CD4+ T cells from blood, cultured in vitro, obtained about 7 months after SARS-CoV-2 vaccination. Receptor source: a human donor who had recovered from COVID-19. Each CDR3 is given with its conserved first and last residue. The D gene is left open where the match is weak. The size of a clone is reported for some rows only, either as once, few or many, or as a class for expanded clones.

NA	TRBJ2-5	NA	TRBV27	TGTGCCAGCAGTCTCCGGAGGGGACAGACTCAAGAGACCCAGTACTTC	CASSLRRGQTQETQYF
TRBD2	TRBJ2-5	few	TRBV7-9	TGTGCCAGCAGCTTATTCCCAGCGGGAGGGCCGGAGACCCAGTACTTC	CASSLFPAGGPETQYF
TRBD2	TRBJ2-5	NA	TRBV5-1	TGCGCCAGCAGCTTGGTTGCTAGCGGGGAGACCCAGTACTTC	CASSLVASGETQYF
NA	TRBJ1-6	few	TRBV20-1	TGCAGTGCTAGAGATCGGTCGTTGGCACAACCCTATAATTCACCCCTCCACTTT	CSARDRSLAQPYNSPLHF
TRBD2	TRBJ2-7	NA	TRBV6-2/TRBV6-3	TGTGCCAGCAGCACGATAGCGGGAGGCGAGCAGTACTTC	CASSTIAGGEQYF
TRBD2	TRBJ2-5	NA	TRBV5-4	TGTGCCAGCAGGCACGGACTAGTTCAAGAGACCCAGTACTTC	CASRHGLVQETQYF
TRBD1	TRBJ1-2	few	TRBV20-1	TGCAGTGCCCCCCCCGTTGGTGGACAGGGAGATAACTATGGCTACACCTTC	CSAPPVGGQGDNYGYTF
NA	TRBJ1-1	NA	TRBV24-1	TGTGCCACCAGTGACTCACTTGACAAGAGTGCAACAGCTTTCTTT	CATSDSLDKSATAFF
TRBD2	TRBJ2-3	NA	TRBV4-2	TGTGCCAGCAGCCAAGATCGACTAGCGGGGGGGCCCACAGATACGCAGTATTTT	CASSQDRLAGGPTDTQYF
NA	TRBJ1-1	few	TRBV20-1	TGCAGTGCTAGACGCCAGGCTGGTGAAGCTTTCTTT	CSARRQAGEAFF
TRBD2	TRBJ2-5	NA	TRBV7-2	TGTGCCAGCAGCTTGACTAGCGGGAGTGGGAAGACCCAGTACTTC	CASSLTSGSGKTQYF
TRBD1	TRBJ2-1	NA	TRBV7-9	TGTGCCAGCAGGAATCCCCGGGACAGGGGCCTATACAATGAGCAGTTCTTC	CASRNPRDRGLYNEQFF
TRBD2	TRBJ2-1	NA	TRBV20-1	TGCAGTGCTAGCCGGACTAGCGGGACGTACGACAATGAGCAGTTCTTC	CSASRTSGTYDNEQFF
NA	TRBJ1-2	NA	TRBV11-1	TGTGCCAGCAGCACCGGACAGTCCTATGGCTACACCTTC	CASSTGQSYGYTF
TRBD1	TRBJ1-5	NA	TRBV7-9	TGTGCCAGCAGCTGGGACAGCGCCGATCAGCCCCAGCATTTT	CASSWDSADQPQHF
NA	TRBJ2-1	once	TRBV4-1	TGCGCCAGCAGCCAAGGAACTCTGGGGTCTGGGGAGCAGTTCTTC	CASSQGTLGSGEQFF
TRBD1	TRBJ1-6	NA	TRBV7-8	TGTGCCAGCAGCCCCCAGGGGGCGGGAGTACCCCTCCACTTT	CASSPQGAGVPLHF
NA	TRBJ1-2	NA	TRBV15	TGTGCCACCAGCAGAGCGCTTAACTATGGCTACACCTTC	CATSRALNYGYTF
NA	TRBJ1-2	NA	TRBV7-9	TGTGCCAGCAGCCTAATCGCACGGCCTAACTATGGCTACACCTTC	CASSLIARPNYGYTF
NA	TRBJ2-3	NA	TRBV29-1	TGCAGCGTTGAAAATTGCGGGGCCCGTAGCACAGATACGCAGTATTTT	CSVENCGARSTDTQYF
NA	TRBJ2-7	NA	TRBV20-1	TGCAGTGCTCAGGGGCGGGGGCAAAGCTCCTACGAGCAGTACTTC	CSAQGRGQSSYEQYF
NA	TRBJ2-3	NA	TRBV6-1	TGTGCCAGCAGCCCCGGTAAAAGGGGCACAGATACGCAGTATTTT	CASSPGKRGTDTQYF
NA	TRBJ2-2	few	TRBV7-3	TGTGCCAGCAGCCCCACAGGGGAGGACACCGGGGAGCTGTTTTTT	CASSPTGEDTGELFF
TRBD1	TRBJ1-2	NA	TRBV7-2	TGTGCCAGCAGCTTAAGGGACAGGGGGCTGTATGGCTACACCTTC	CASSLRDRGLYGYTF
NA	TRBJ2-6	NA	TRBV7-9	TGTGCCAGCAGCTTAGTTCGGGCCAACGTCCTGACTTTC	CASSLVRANVLTF
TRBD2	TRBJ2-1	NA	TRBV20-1	TGCAGTGCTACAGACTCAGCGGGGCACACCGGTGAGCAGTTCTTC	CSATDSAGHTGEQFF
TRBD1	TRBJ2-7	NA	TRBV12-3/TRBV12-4	TGTGCCAGCAGTTTCCGGGACAGCCGCTACGAGCAGTACTTC	CASSFRDSRYEQYF
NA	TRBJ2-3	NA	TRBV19	TGTGCCAGTAGTAACCGTAGGGTAGCCGGTTCAGATACGCAGTATTTT	CASSNRRVAGSDTQYF
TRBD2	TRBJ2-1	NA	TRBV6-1	TGTGCCAGCAGTCCACGATCAAGCGGGGTGCTACCCCAGGCGTACAATGAGCAGTTCTTC	CASSPRSSGVLPQAYNEQFF
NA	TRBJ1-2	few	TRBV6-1	TGTGCCAGCGGGAAAGGTACAGGGAACTATGGCTACACCTTC	CASGKGTGNYGYTF
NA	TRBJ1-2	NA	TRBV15	TGTGCCACCAGCAGCACCGGACGGACCTATGGCTACACCTTC	CATSSTGRTYGYTF
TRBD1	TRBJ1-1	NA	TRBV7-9	TGTGCCAGCAGCCGGACAGGGAGGGGGACTGAAGCTTTCTTT	CASSRTGRGTEAFF
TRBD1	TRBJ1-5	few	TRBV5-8	TGTGCCAGCAGCTTTGACAGGGGCGAACGCAATCAGCCCCAGCATTTT	CASSFDRGERNQPQHF
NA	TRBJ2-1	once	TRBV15	TGTGCCACCAGCAAGGAGGCGTATGGGTACTACGAGCAGTTCTTC	CATSKEAYGYYEQFF
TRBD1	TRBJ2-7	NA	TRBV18	TGTGCCAGCTCGTTCACCGGGACAGCAGCCTACGAGCAGTACTTC	CASSFTGTAAYEQYF
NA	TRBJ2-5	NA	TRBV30	TGTGCCTGGAGTGCCACTAGCTGGGGGACCCAGTACTTC	CAWSATSWGTQYF
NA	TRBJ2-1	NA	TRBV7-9	TGTGCCAGCAGCGCTCGGACAATAGGTGTTGAGCAGTTCTTC	CASSARTIGVEQFF
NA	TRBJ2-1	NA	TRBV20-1	TGCAGTGCTACACAGAGAAACAATGAGCAGTTCTTC	CSATQRNNEQFF